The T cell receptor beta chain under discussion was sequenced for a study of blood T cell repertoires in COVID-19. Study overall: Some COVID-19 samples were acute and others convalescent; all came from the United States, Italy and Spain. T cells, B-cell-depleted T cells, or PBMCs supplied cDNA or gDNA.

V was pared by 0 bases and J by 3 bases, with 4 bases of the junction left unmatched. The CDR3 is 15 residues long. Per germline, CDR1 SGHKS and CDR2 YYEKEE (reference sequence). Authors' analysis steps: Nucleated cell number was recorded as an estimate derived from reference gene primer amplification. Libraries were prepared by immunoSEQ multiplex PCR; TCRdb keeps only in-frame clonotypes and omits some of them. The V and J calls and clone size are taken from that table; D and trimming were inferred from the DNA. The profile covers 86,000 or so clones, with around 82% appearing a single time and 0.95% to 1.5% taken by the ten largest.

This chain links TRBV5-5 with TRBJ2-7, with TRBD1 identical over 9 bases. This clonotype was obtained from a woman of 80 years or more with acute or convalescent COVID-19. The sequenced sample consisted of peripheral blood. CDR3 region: CASSLAQGALYEQYF. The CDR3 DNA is TGTGCCAGCAGCTTGGCACAGGGGGCTCTCTACGAGCAGTACTTC. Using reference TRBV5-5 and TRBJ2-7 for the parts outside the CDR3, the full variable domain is DAGVTQSPTHLIKTRGQQVTLRCSPISGHKSVSWYQQVLGQGPQFIFQYYEKEERGRGNFPDRFSARQFPNYSSELNVNALLLGDSALYLCASSLAQGALYEQYFGPGTRLTVT.